The rows below give T cell receptor beta chains drawn from one sample of a study of blood T cell repertoires in COVID-19. Measured with immunoSEQ multiplex PCR; TCRdb has only the in-frame clones, and not every one. The sample has under 65,000 clones; approximately 84% are singletons. The specimen was peripheral blood. The receptors were sampled from an elderly man in a cohort sampled during active COVID-19. Each CDR3 is given with its conserved first and last residue. Each record gives: D gene, J gene, clone size, V gene, CDR3 DNA, CDR3 protein. D genes are given only for firm matches. A clone size is listed for some rows: how often the clone was seen (once, few, many), or a class if it is expanded.

>NA|TRBJ1-2|few|TRBV7-9
TGTGCCAGCAGCCCGGGGGACGAAGCCTATGGCTACACCTTC
CASSPGDEAYGYTF
>TRBD2|TRBJ2-3|NA|TRBV24-1
TGTGCCACCAGCGGCGGGAGGAGGTCAGATACGCAGTATTTT
CATSGGRRSDTQYF
>TRBD2|TRBJ2-1|NA|TRBV7-2
TGTGCCAGCAGCTTAGTTGGTAGCGGGGGGGCCAGGAATGAGCAGTTCTTC
CASSLVGSGGARNEQFF
>NA|TRBJ1-1|NA|TRBV18
TGTGCCAGCTCACCCCCAGGGGAGGGAGCTTTCTTT
CASSPPGEGAFF
>NA|TRBJ2-3|NA|TRBV6-2/TRBV6-3
TGTGCCAGCAGTCTAAGGGGCTTCGGCACAGATACGCAGTATTTT
CASSLRGFGTDTQYF
>TRBD1|TRBJ1-2|NA|TRBV7-9
TGTGCCAGCAGCTTGCTAGGACAGGGTGGGGATGGCTACACCTTC
CASSLLGQGGDGYTF
>TRBD2|TRBJ2-7|NA|TRBV27
TGTGCCAGCAGTAGAGGACTAGCGGGAGCCCACGAGCAGTACTTC
CASSRGLAGAHEQYF
>NA|TRBJ2-2|once|TRBV4-3
TGCGCCAGCAGCCAAGAACCCCCCCCAACTAGGGCCGGGGAGCTGTTTTTT
CASSQEPPPTRAGELFF
>TRBD1|TRBJ1-5|NA|TRBV27
TGTGCCAGCAGTCCAACAGACAGGGGGCGTCAGCCCCAGCATTTT
CASSPTDRGRQPQHF
>NA|TRBJ1-2|NA|TRBV19
TGTGCCAGTAGTATGCGGGCAGCCGGAAACTATGGCTACACCTTC
CASSMRAAGNYGYTF
>NA|TRBJ1-1|NA|TRBV20-1
TGCAGTGCGCCCAGGGACTCTGAAGCTTTCTTT
CSAPRDSEAFF
>TRBD1|TRBJ1-4|NA|TRBV18
TGTGCCAGCTCACCAATTAGGACAGGGCGCTCCGCTTATGAAAAACTGTTTTTT
CASSPIRTGRSAYEKLFF
>TRBD2|TRBJ2-3|NA|TRBV2
TGTGCCAGCAGCGGGCTAGCGGGGGGTTGGACAGATACGCAGTATTTT
CASSGLAGGWTDTQYF
>TRBD1|TRBJ1-6|NA|TRBV30
TGTGCCTGGAGGTCATTTGGGACAGGGAATTCACCCCTCCACTTT
CAWRSFGTGNSPLHF
>NA|TRBJ1-1|once|TRBV9
TGTGCCAGCAGCGCAGTGGACACTGAAGCTTTCTTT
CASSAVDTEAFF
>NA|TRBJ2-5|NA|TRBV25-1
TGTGCCAGCAGTGCAGGCGGGGAGCGAAAGACCCAGTACTTC
CASSAGGERKTQYF
>NA|TRBJ1-1|few|TRBV5-4
TGTGCCAGCAGCTTGGACTTTGGGAACACTGAAGCTTTCTTT
CASSLDFGNTEAFF
>NA|TRBJ2-2|NA|TRBV19
TGTGCCAGTAGTCCACGGTCTGTAAACACCGGGGAGCTGTTTTTT
CASSPRSVNTGELFF
>NA|TRBJ2-2|few|TRBV7-9
TGTGCCAGCAGCTTAGGAATTCAGGCGAACACCGGGGAGCTGTTTTTT
CASSLGIQANTGELFF
>TRBD2|TRBJ2-2|once|TRBV6-1
TGTGCCAGCAGTGAAGGTGGACTAGCGGGAGGTACGAACACCGGGGAGCTGTTTTTT
CASSEGGLAGGTNTGELFF
>TRBD1|TRBJ1-1|NA|TRBV5-8
TGTGCCAGCAGCTTGGTACAGGGGAGATCCGAAGCTTTCTTT
CASSLVQGRSEAFF
>TRBD1|TRBJ1-3|NA|TRBV3-1/TRBV3-2
TGTGCCAGCAGCCAAGTCGGACAGGGAGCCGGAAACACCATATATTTT
CASSQVGQGAGNTIYF
>NA|TRBJ1-3|few|TRBV5-5
TGTGCCAGCAGTCAGATCTCTGGAAACACCATATATTTT
CASSQISGNTIYF
>TRBD1|TRBJ2-7|NA|TRBV28
TGTGCCAGCAGTCTTACAGGGGGTGCATTATACGAGCAGTACTTC
CASSLTGGALYEQYF
>TRBD2|TRBJ2-7|once|TRBV3-1/TRBV3-2
TGTGCCAGCGGGCATCCGGGACGGGGGGCCTACGAGCAGTACTTC
CASGHPGRGAYEQYF
>NA|TRBJ1-5|NA|TRBV19
TGTGCCAGTAGTAGGGAGAATCAGCCCCAGCATTTT
CASSRENQPQHF
>NA|TRBJ1-2|NA|TRBV29-1
TGCAGCGTTCGCAGGGTGGATGGCTACACCTTC
CSVRRVDGYTF
>NA|TRBJ1-5|few|TRBV7-2
TGTGCCAGCAGCTCCACAGGGCTCAATGCTCAGCCCCAGCATTTT
CASSSTGLNAQPQHF
>TRBD1|TRBJ1-1|NA|TRBV19
TGTGCCAGTAGTCCGAAAACCAGGGGGCGGGCCACTGAAGCTTTCTTT
CASSPKTRGRATEAFF
>TRBD1|TRBJ2-7|NA|TRBV7-9
TGTGCCAGCAGCCCGCTCGGACAGGGTCGGGCCTACGAGCAGTACTTC
CASSPLGQGRAYEQYF
>NA|TRBJ1-4|NA|TRBV5-1
TGCGCCAGCAGCTTGGGACAGCAGAATGAAAAACTGTTTTTT
CASSLGQQNEKLFF
>TRBD1|TRBJ2-7|NA|TRBV5-5
TGTGCCAGCAGCCTTTCCGGGACAGGGACCTACGAGCAGTACTTC
CASSLSGTGTYEQYF
>TRBD2|TRBJ2-1|NA|TRBV5-6
TGTGCCAGCAGCCCGGGGGGGAATGAGCAGTTCTTC
CASSPGGNEQFF
>TRBD1|TRBJ2-3|NA|TRBV19
TGTGCCAGTAGTATCAGGACAGGGGCCACAGATACGCAGTATTTT
CASSIRTGATDTQYF
>NA|TRBJ1-2|NA|TRBV27
TGTGCCAGCAGACACCAGGGTTCTAACTATGGCTACACCTTC
CASRHQGSNYGYTF
>NA|TRBJ1-5|NA|TRBV19
TGTGCCAGTAGAGATGCGGGTGTTAGCAATCAGCCCCAGCATTTT
CASRDAGVSNQPQHF
>NA|TRBJ1-1|NA|TRBV5-1
TGCGCCAGCAGCTTGGGGGGGACTAAGAACACTGAAGCTTTCTTT
CASSLGGTKNTEAFF
>NA|TRBJ2-4|NA|TRBV2
TGTGCCAGCAGTGTTGGGCAGTTGAAAAACATTCAGTACTTC
CASSVGQLKNIQYF
>TRBD2|TRBJ2-7|NA|TRBV28
TGTGCCAGCAGCCTGGACTTGGCGGGAGGCCCAGACTACGAGCAGTACTTC
CASSLDLAGGPDYEQYF
>TRBD2|TRBJ2-5|NA|TRBV7-7
TGTGCTAGCAGCTTAGTGGCGGGAGATTTTTCGGGAACCCAGTACTTC
CASSLVAGDFSGTQYF
>TRBD2|TRBJ2-7|NA|TRBV7-3
TGTGCCAGCAGCTTAACGGGGAGGCCTAGCGGGAGTTCCTACGAGCAGTACTTC
CASSLTGRPSGSSYEQYF
>NA|TRBJ2-6|few|TRBV5-6
TGTGCCAGCAGCTTTGAGGGTCCTGGGGCCAACGTCCTGACTTTC
CASSFEGPGANVLTF
>NA|TRBJ2-7|NA|TRBV9
TGTGCCAGCAGCGTAGGGGTAGCTAGTCAGTCCGAGCAGTACTTC
CASSVGVASQSEQYF
>NA|TRBJ1-1|NA|TRBV11-3
TGTGCCAGCAGCCCACGGGGGGACACTGAAGCTTTCTTT
CASSPRGDTEAFF
>NA|TRBJ2-3|NA|TRBV7-8
TGTGCCAGCAGCCCGAGCACAGATACGCAGTATTTT
CASSPSTDTQYF
>NA|TRBJ2-7|NA|TRBV6-5
TGTGCCAGCAGCTTCGACGGACTAAGCTCCTACGAGCAGTACTTC
CASSFDGLSSYEQYF
>TRBD1|TRBJ1-4|NA|TRBV11-2
TGTGCCAGCAGCCCGGATCAGGGGGCTGGAGAAAAACTGTTTTTT
CASSPDQGAGEKLFF
>TRBD2|TRBJ2-1|NA|TRBV7-9
TGTGCCAGCAGCTTAGCTCTGACTAGCGGGGGGGTCGATGAGCAGTTCTTC
CASSLALTSGGVDEQFF
>NA|TRBJ1-6|NA|TRBV6-5
TGTGCCAGCACGCAGGGGAAGGGTTCACCCCTCCACTTT
CASTQGKGSPLHF